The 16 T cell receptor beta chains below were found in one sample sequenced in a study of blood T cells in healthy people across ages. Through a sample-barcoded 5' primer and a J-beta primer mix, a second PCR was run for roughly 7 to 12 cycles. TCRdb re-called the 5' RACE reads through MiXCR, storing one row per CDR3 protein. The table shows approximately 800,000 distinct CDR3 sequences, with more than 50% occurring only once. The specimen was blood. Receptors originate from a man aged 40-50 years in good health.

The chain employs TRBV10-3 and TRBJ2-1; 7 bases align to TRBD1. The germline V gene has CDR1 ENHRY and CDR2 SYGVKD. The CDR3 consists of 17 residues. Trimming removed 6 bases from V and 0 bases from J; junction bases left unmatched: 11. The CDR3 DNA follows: TGTGCCATCAGGCCGGGACAGACCCGCTTCTCCTACAATGAGCAGTTCTTC. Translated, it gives CAIRPGQTRFSYNEQFF.

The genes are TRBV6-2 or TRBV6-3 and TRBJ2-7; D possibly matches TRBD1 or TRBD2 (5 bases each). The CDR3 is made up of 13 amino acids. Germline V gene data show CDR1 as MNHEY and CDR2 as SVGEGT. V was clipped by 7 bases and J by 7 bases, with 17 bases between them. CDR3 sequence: CASKGTAGREQYF. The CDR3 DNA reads TGTGCCAGCAAGGGGACCGCCGGGCGTGAGCAGTACTTC.

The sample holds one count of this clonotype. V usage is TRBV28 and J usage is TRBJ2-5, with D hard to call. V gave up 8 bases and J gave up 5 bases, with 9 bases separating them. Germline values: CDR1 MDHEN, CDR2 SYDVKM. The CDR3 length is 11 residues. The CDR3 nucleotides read TGTGCCAGCCGAAACTCGGAGACCCAGTACTTC. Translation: CASRNSETQYF. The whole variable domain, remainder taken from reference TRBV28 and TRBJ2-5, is DVKVTQSSRYLVKRTGEKVFLECVQDMDHENMFWYRQDPGLGLRLIYFSYDVKMKEKGDIPEGYSVSREKKERFSLILESASTNQTSMYLCASRNSETQYFGPGTRLLVL.

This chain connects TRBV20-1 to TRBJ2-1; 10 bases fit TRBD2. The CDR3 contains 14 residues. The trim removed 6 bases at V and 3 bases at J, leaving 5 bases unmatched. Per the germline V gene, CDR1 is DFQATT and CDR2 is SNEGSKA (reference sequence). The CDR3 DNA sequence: TGCAGTGCGGCTGGACTAGCGGACTACAATGAGCAGTTCTTC. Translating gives CSAAGLADYNEQFF.

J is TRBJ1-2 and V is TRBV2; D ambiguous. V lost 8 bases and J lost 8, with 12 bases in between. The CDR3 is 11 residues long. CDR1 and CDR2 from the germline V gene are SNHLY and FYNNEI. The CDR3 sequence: CASRSPRGYTF. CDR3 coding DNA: TGTGCCAGCCGTAGTCCAAGGGGCTACACCTTC.

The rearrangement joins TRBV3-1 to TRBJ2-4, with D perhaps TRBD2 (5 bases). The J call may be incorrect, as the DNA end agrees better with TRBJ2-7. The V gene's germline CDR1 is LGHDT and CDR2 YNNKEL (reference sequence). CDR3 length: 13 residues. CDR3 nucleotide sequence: TGTGCCAGCAGCCAAGGGAGGTACTACGAGCAGTACTTC. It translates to CASSQGRYYEQYF.

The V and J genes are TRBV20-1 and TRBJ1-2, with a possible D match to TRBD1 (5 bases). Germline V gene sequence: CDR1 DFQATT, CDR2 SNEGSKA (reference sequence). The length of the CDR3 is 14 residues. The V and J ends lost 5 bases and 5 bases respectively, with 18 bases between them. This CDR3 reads CSAFGAARKYGYTF. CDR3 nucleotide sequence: TGCAGTGCTTTCGGGGCAGCGCGCAAGTATGGCTACACCTTC.

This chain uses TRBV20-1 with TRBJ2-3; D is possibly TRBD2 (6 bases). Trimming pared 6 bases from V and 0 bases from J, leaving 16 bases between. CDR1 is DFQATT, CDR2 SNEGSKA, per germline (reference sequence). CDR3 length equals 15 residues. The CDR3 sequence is CSADRRAGSTDTQYF. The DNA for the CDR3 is TGCAGTGCAGACCGCCGGGCGGGAAGCACAGATACGCAGTATTTT.

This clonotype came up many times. As DNA, the CDR3 is TGCAGTGCTAGTTTCAGTTACGGCTACACCTTC. Translating it yields CSASFSYGYTF. The chain recombines TRBV20-1 with TRBJ1-2; D not resolved. V lost 3 bases and J 8 bases, leaving 10 bases between the germline ends. This CDR3 contains 11 residues. Germline lookup yields CDR1 DFQATT and CDR2 SNEGSKA (reference sequence).

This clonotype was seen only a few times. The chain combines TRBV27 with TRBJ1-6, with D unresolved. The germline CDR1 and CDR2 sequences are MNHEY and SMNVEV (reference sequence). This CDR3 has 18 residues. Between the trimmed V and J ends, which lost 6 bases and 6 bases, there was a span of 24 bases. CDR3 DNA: TGTGCCAGCAGCGCACGGTCTGCGGTAACAGAGCCTAATTCACCCCTCCACTTT. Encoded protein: CASSARSAVTEPNSPLHF.

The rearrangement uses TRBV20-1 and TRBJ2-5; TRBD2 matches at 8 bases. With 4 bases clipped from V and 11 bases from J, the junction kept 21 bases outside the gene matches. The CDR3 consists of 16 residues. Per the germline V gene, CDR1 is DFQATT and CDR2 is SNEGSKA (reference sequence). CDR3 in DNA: TGCAGTGCTAAACTTCTCAAGCGGGAGCGGGAAAATGAGCAGTACTTC. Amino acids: CSAKLLKRERENEQYF.

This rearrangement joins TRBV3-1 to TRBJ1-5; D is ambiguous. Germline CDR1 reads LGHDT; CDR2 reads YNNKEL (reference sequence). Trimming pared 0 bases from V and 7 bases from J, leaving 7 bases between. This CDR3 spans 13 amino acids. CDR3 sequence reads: CASSQDAVQPQHF. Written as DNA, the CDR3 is TGTGCCAGCAGCCAAGATGCAGTCCAGCCCCAGCATTTT.

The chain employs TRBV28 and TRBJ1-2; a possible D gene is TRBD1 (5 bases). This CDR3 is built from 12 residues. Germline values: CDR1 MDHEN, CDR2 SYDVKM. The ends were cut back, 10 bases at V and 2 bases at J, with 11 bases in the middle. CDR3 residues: CATGGANYGYTF. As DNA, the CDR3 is TGTGCCACCGGGGGAGCGAACTATGGCTACACCTTC.

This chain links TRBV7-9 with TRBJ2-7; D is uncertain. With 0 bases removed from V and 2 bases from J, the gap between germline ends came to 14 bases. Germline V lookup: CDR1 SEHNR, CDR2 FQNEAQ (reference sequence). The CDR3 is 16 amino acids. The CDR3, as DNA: TGTGCCAGCAGCTTAGCGGGCCTATTGACAACCTACGAGCAGTACTTC. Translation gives CASSLAGLLTTYEQYF.

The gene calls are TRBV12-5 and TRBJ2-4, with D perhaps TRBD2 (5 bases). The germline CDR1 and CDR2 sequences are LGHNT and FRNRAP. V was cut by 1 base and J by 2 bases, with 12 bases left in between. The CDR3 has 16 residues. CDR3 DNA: TGTGCTAGTGGTTTGGGATCCGGGATACCCAAAAACATTCAGTACTTC. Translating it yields CASGLGSGIPKNIQYF.

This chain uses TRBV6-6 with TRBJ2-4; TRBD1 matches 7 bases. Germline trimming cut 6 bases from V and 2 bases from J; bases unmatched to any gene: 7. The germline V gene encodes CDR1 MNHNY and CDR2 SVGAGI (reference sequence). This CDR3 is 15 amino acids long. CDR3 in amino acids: CASRRTGDTKNIQYF. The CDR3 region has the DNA TGTGCCAGCAGGCGCACAGGGGATACCAAAAACATTCAGTACTTC.